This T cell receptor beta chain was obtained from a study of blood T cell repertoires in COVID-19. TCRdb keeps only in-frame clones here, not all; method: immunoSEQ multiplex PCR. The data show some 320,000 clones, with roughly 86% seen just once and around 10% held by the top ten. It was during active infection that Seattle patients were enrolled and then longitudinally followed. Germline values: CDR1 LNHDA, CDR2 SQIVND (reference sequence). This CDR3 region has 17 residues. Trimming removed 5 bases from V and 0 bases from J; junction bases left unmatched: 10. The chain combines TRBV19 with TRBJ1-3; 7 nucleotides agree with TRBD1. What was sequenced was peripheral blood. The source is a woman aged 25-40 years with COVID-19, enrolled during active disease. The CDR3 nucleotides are TGTGCCAGTAGTGGGGACAGACTGAGGACCTCTGGAAACACCATATATTTT. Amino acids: CASSGDRLRTSGNTIYF.